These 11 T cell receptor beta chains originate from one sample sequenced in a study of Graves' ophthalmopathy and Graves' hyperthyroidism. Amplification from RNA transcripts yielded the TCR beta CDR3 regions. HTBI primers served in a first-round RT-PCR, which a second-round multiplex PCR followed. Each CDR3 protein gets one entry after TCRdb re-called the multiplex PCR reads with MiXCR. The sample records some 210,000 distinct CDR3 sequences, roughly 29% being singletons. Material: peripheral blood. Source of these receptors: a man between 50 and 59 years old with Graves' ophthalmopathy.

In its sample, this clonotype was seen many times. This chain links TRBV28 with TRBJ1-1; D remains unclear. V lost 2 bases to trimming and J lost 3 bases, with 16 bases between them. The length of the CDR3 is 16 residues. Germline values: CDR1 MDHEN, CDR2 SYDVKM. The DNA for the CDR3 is TGTGCCAGCAGTTTACTCCCACCGGGAGGTGACACTGAAGCTTTCTTT. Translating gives CASSLLPPGGDTEAFF. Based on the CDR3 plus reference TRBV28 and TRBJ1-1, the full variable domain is DVKVTQSSRYLVKRTGEKVFLECVQDMDHENMFWYRQDPGLGLRLIYFSYDVKMKEKGDIPEGYSVSREKKERFSLILESASTNQTSMYLCASSLLPPGGDTEAFFGQGTRLTVV.

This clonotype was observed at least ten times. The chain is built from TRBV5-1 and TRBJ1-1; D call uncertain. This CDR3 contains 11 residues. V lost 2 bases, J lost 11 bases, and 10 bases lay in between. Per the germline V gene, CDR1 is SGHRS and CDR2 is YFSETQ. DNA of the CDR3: TGCGCCAGCAGCTTTGGGGAAATGGCTTTCTTT. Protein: CASSFGEMAFF. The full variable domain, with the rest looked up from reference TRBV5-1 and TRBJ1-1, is KAGVTQTPRYLIKTRGQQVTLSCSPISGHRSVSWYQQTPGQGLQFLFEYFSETQRNKGNFPGRFSGRQFSNSRSEMNVSTLELGDSALYLCASSFGEMAFFGQGTRLTVV.

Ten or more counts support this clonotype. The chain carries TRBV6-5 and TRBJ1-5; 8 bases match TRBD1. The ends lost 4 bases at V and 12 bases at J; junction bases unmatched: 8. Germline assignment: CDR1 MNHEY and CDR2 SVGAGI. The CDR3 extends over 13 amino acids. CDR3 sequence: CASSSGQDGYQHF. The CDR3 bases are TGTGCCAGCAGTTCGGGACAGGATGGGTACCAGCATTTT.

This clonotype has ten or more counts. The CDR3 DNA sequence: TGCGCCAGCCCTGGACAGGGGCCGCCTATCACTGAAGCTTTCTTT. It codes for CASPGQGPPITEAFF. V is TRBV5-1 and J is TRBJ1-1; 9 bases map to TRBD1. This CDR3 is 15 amino acids long. CDR1 and CDR2 (germline): SGHRS, YFSETQ. The ends lost 7 bases at V and 4 bases at J; junction bases unmatched: 11.

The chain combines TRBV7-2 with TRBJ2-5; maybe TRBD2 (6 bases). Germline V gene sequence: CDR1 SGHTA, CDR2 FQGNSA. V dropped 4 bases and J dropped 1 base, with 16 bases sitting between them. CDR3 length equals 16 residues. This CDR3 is CASSSLARRLQETQYF. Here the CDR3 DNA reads TGTGCCAGCAGCTCGCTAGCGAGACGACTCCAAGAGACCCAGTACTTC.

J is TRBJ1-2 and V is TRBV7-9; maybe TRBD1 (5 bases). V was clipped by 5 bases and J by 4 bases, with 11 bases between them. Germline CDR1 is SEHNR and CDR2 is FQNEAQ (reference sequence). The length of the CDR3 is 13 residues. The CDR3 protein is CASSKTVSYGYTF. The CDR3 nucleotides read TGTGCCAGCAGCAAGACAGTTTCCTATGGCTACACCTTC. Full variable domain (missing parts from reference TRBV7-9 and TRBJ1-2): DTGVSQNPRHKITKRGQNVTFRCDPISEHNRLYWYRQTLGQGPEFLTYFQNEAQLEKSRLLSDRFSAERPKGSFSTLEIQRTEQGDSAMYLCASSKTVSYGYTFGSGTRLTVV.

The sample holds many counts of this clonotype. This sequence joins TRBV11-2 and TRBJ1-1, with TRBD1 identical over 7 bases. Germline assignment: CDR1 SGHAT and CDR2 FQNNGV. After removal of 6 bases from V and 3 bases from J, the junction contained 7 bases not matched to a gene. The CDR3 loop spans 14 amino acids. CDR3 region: CASRETGLDTEAFF. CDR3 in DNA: TGTGCCAGCAGGGAGACAGGGCTGGACACTGAAGCTTTCTTT.

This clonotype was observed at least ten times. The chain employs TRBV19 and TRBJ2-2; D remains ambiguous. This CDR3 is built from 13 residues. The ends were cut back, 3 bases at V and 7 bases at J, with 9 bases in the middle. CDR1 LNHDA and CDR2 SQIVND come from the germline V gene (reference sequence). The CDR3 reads CASSMHRFGELFF. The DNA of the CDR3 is TGTGCCAGTAGTATGCACCGGTTCGGGGAGCTGTTTTTT. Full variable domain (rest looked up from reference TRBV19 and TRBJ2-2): DGGITQSPKYLFRKEGQNVTLSCEQNLNHDAMYWYRQDPGQGLRLIYYSQIVNDFQKGDIAEGYSVSREKKESFPLTVTSAQKNPTAFYLCASSMHRFGELFFGEGSRLTVL.

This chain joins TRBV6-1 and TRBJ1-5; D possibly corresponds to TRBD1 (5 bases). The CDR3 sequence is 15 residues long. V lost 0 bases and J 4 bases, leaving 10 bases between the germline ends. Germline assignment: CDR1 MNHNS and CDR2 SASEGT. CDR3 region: CASSEAQGLNQPQHF. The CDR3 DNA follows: TGTGCCAGCAGTGAAGCTCAGGGCTTGAATCAGCCCCAGCATTTT.

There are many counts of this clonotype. This chain's CDR3 is CASSSSGQSETQYF. CDR3 DNA sequence: TGTGCCAGCAGTTCGTCTGGGCAGTCAGAGACCCAGTACTTC. The chain carries TRBV6-2 or TRBV6-3 and TRBJ2-5; unclear D gene. CDR1 MNHEY and CDR2 SVGEGT come from the germline V gene. The CDR3 loop spans 14 amino acids. Trimming removed 4 bases from V and 4 bases from J, with 13 bases in between.

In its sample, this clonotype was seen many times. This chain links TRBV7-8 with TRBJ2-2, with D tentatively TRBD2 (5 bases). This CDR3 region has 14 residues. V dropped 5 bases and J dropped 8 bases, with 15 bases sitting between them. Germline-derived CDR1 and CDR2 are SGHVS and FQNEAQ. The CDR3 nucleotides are TGTGCCAGCAGCGACGGAGGAACCAGGGGGGAGCTGTTTTTT. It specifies CASSDGGTRGELFF.